This entry lists 24 T cell receptor beta chains sequenced from one sample in a study of cytomegalovirus exposure and HLA in healthy donors. Both 60 Vbeta primers and 13 Jbeta primers went into the PCR. Clones were sequenced by immunoSEQ multiplex PCR, and TCRdb holds only the in-frame ones, with some missing. In the table there are some 130,000 clones, around 77% of which are singletons. Material for sequencing was PBMCs. The receptors come from a young man in good health.

As regards this clone: At one end, the junction sequence differs from germline, possibly due to a read error. The chain combines TRBV7-9 with TRBJ1-1; possible D gene TRBD1, 5 bases. CDR1 is SEHNR, CDR2 FQNEAQ, per germline (reference sequence). The CDR3 is 14 residues long. DNA of the CDR3: TGTTCCAGCAGGTCTAGCGGGACGCAAGGTGAAGCTTTCTTT. Translation gives CSSRSSGTQGEAFF.

The J gene is TRBJ1-5, the V gene TRBV2, with D uncertain. Germline V lookup: CDR1 SNHLY, CDR2 FYNNEI. The ends were cut back, 7 bases at V and 3 bases at J, with 7 bases in the middle. The CDR3 is 12 amino acids. This chain's CDR3 is CASNGYNQPQHF. CDR3 in DNA: TGTGCCAGCAACGGTTACAATCAGCCCCAGCATTTT.

The CDR3 DNA reads as TGTGCCAGCAGCTCCGGACAGGTTGGGAATGAGCAGTTCTTC. This gives the protein CASSSGQVGNEQFF. The chain couples TRBV7-2 to TRBJ2-1, with TRBD1 identical over 7 bases. The CDR3 length is 14 residues. V shed 4 bases and J 7 bases; nucleotides not matched to a gene: 7. Germline V gene lookup returns CDR1 SGHTA and CDR2 FQGNSA.

CDR3 bases: TGTGCCAGCAGCCCCATCGGAGCGGGCTCCTACGAGCAGTACTTC. Protein product: CASSPIGAGSYEQYF. J is TRBJ2-5 and V is TRBV14, with TRBD2 as a possible D gene (6 bases). The tail of the sequence fits TRBJ2-7 better, so the J call may be wrong. CDR3 length equals 15 residues. Germline V gene sequence: CDR1 SGHDN, CDR2 FVKESK.

The J gene is TRBJ1-6, the V gene TRBV9, with a weak D call TRBD1 (6 bases). The CDR3 consists of 14 residues. Germline assignment: CDR1 SGDLS and CDR2 YYNGEE. Trimming cost V 3 bases and J 4 bases, with 8 bases left between them. The CDR3 nucleotides are TGTGCCAGCAGCGACAGGGCGTATAATTCACCCCTCCACTTT. This sequence encodes CASSDRAYNSPLHF.

This sequence joins TRBV7-9 and TRBJ2-1; 14 bases fit TRBD2. Germline-derived CDR1 and CDR2 are SEHNR and FQNEAQ (reference sequence). The length of the CDR3 is 17 residues. J was trimmed by 5 bases and V by 1 base; bases with no gene match: 4. The CDR3 DNA reads as TGTGCCAGCAGCTTAGGCCGGGGACTAGCGGGAGACAATGAGCAGTTCTTC. Protein product: CASSLGRGLAGDNEQFF.

V usage is TRBV7-6 and J usage is TRBJ2-1; TRBD2 aligns across 10 bases. Trimming cost V 3 bases and J 7 bases; bases outside gene matches: 6. Germline lookup yields CDR1 SGHVS and CDR2 FNYEAQ. CDR3 size: 15 residues. The CDR3 is CASSFGLAVGNEQFF. CDR3 nucleotide sequence: TGTGCCAGCAGCTTCGGACTAGCGGTAGGGAATGAGCAGTTCTTC.

This chain joins TRBV19 and TRBJ1-1; 7 positions agree with TRBD1. Germline CDR1 is LNHDA and CDR2 is SQIVND (reference sequence). The ends lost 5 bases at V and 5 bases at J; junction bases unmatched: 11. The CDR3 has 15 amino acids. The chain's CDR3 is CASSLRTGRATEAFF. The CDR3 DNA is TGTGCCAGTAGTCTCAGGACAGGTAGAGCTACTGAAGCTTTCTTT.

The chain couples TRBV28 to TRBJ2-7; 8 bases fit TRBD2. Germline CDR1 reads MDHEN; CDR2 reads SYDVKM. The CDR3 runs 14 residues. V lost 6 bases to trimming and J lost 8 bases; unmatched junction nucleotides: 12. The CDR3 DNA follows: TGTGCCAGCAGACTACCCGGGTTAGCGGGAAAGCAGTACTTC. Amino acid sequence: CASRLPGLAGKQYF.

In its sample, this clone was seen a few times. V and J are TRBV7-4 and TRBJ1-4; TRBD1 matches at 9 bases. V trimming: 3 bases; J trimming: 8 bases; junction bases outside the gene matches: 10. Per the germline V gene, CDR1 is SGHVT and CDR2 is SQSDAQ. CDR3 length: 16 residues. The CDR3 coding sequence is TGTGCCAGCAGCTTCTCCTTGACAGGGGGAGAAGAAAAACTGTTTTTT. Translating it yields CASSFSLTGGEEKLFF.

The V and J genes are TRBV18 and TRBJ2-2, with no clear D. Deletions cut 1 base from V and 8 bases from J, with 8 bases between. CDR1 is KGHSH and CDR2 is LQKENI in the germline V gene. The CDR3 runs to 13 residues. CDR3 bases: TGTGCCAGCTCACCACTCGAGGAGGGGGAGCTGTTTTTT. It specifies CASSPLEEGELFF. The complete variable domain, with remaining parts taken from reference TRBV18 and TRBJ2-2, reads NAGVMQNPRHLVRRRGQEARLRCSPMKGHSHVYWYRQLPEEGLKFMVYLQKENIIDESGMPKERFSAEFPKEGPSILRIQQVVRGDSAAYFCASSPLEEGELFFGEGSRLTVL.

This chain connects TRBV5-5 to TRBJ1-4, with 9 bases aligning to TRBD1. This CDR3 is 14 amino acids long. V was clipped by 3 bases and J by 8 bases; unmatched bases: 5. Germline CDR1 SGHKS, CDR2 YYEKEE (reference sequence). The CDR3 region has the DNA TGTGCCAGCAGCTCAGACAGGGGGAGAGAAAAACTGTTTTTT. It codes for CASSSDRGREKLFF.

The J gene is TRBJ2-1, the V gene TRBV5-1; perhaps TRBD2 as D (5 bases). The CDR3 is made up of 15 amino acids. Trimming took 1 base from V and 0 from J, leaving 8 bases between them. Germline CDR1 SGHRS, CDR2 YFSETQ. The CDR3 is CASSLYEGSYNEQFF. The CDR3 coding sequence is TGCGCCAGCAGCTTGTATGAGGGCTCCTACAATGAGCAGTTCTTC.

V and J are TRBV4-1 and TRBJ2-2, with D unresolved. Germline V lookup: CDR1 MGHRA, CDR2 YSYEKL. V was cut by 1 base and J by 0 bases, with 15 bases left in between. The CDR3 loop spans 18 amino acids. The DNA of the CDR3 is TGCGCCAGCAGCCAAGGTATTGAGACCCTAGCGAACACCGGGGAGCTGTTTTTT. It encodes CASSQGIETLANTGELFF.

This clone was recorded once. J is TRBJ2-1 and V is TRBV25-1; TRBD1 matches at 11 bases. This CDR3 spans 15 amino acids. CDR1 and CDR2 from the germline V gene are MGHDK and SYGVNS. V shed 5 bases, J shed 2 bases, and the junction held 2 bases outside the gene matches. CDR3: CASSWTGGPYNEQFF. The CDR3 DNA sequence: TGTGCCAGCAGTTGGACAGGGGGCCCCTACAATGAGCAGTTCTTC.

V gene TRBV7-3 combines with J gene TRBJ2-7; TRBD1 matches 10 bases. Germline CDR1 SGHTA, CDR2 FQGTGA. This CDR3 region has 14 residues. With V trimmed by 4 bases and J by 5 bases, 5 bases remained unmatched. The chain's CDR3 is CASSSAGTGDEQYF. The CDR3, as DNA: TGTGCCAGCAGCTCAGCCGGGACAGGGGACGAGCAGTACTTC.

The sample holds a few counts of this clone. The chain is built from TRBV15 and TRBJ2-1; D might be TRBD2 (6 bases). The V end lost 0 bases, the J end lost 3 bases, and 9 bases lay between the germline ends. Germline lookup yields CDR1 LNHNV and CDR2 YYDKDF (reference sequence). This CDR3 spans 15 amino acids. As DNA, the CDR3 is TGTGCCACCAGCAGAGATGGGACTTACTACAATGAGCAGTTCTTC. Translated: CATSRDGTYYNEQFF.

The V and J genes are TRBV7-9 and TRBJ1-2; tentative D call: TRBD1 (5 bases). Trimming shortened V by 3 bases and J by 1 base, and 9 bases separated the two germline ends. CDR1 is SEHNR, CDR2 FQNEAQ, per germline (reference sequence). The CDR3 extends over 14 amino acids. The CDR3 loop reads CASSFQTDNYGYTF. The CDR3 nucleotides are TGTGCCAGCAGCTTTCAGACAGATAACTATGGCTACACCTTC. Supplemented by reference TRBV7-9 and TRBJ1-2, the full variable domain reads DTGVSQNPRHKITKRGQNVTFRCDPISEHNRLYWYRQTLGQGPEFLTYFQNEAQLEKSRLLSDRFSAERPKGSFSTLEIQRTEQGDSAMYLCASSFQTDNYGYTFGSGTRLTVV.

V is TRBV11-2 and J is TRBJ2-7; 10 bases are shared with TRBD2. Germline CDR1 SGHAT, CDR2 FQNNGV. Losses at the gene ends were 0 bases for V and 4 bases for J; bases not matched to a gene: 6. CDR3 size: 16 residues. CDR3 nucleotide sequence: TGTGCCAGCAGCTTAGATCGGCTAGCGGGAGAGTACGAGCAGTACTTC. It is translated as CASSLDRLAGEYEQYF.

The V and J genes are TRBV5-1 and TRBJ2-3; 8 bases are shared with TRBD2. V was pared by 2 bases and J by 3 bases, with 8 bases of the junction left unmatched. Germline values: CDR1 SGHRS, CDR2 YFSETQ. This CDR3 spans 16 amino acids. The CDR3 bases are TGCGCCAGCAGCTTCAGTGCGGGAGGAGTGACAGATACGCAGTATTTT. Protein: CASSFSAGGVTDTQYF.

The chain links TRBV30 to TRBJ2-1, with 7 bases that match TRBD2. The CDR3 contains 16 residues. CDR1 and CDR2 from the germline V gene are GTSNPN and SVGIG (reference sequence). The J segment lost 0 bases and the V segment lost 5 bases, leaving 10 bases of the junction unmatched. CDR3 nucleotides: TGTGCCTGGGGGGAGGGGAGGGGCCGCTCCTACAATGAGCAGTTCTTC. Translating it yields CAWGEGRGRSYNEQFF. The complete variable domain, with remaining parts taken from reference TRBV30 and TRBJ2-1, reads SQTIHQWPATLVQPVGSPLSLECTVEGTSNPNLYWYRQAAGRGLQLLFYSVGIGQISSEVPQNLSASRPQDRQFILSSKKLLLSDSGFYLCAWGEGRGRSYNEQFFGPGTRLTVL.

This chain uses TRBV28 with TRBJ2-1, with D uncertain. The CDR3 length is 16 residues. Trimming removed 5 bases from V and 0 bases from J, with 14 bases in between. Per germline, CDR1 MDHEN and CDR2 SYDVKM. CDR3 sequence reads: CASSPNFYSSYNEQFF. CDR3 bases: TGTGCCAGCAGTCCTAATTTCTATAGCTCCTACAATGAGCAGTTCTTC.

This clone was observed a few times. The CDR3, as DNA: TGTGCAAGTCGCGAGAAGGTGACTAGCGGGAGATTGTACGAGCAGTACTTC. Amino acid sequence: CASREKVTSGRLYEQYF. The chain carries TRBV12-2 and TRBJ2-7; the DNA was not used to check the table's D call, TRBD2. TRBV12-2 is designated a pseudogene. The CDR3 consists of 17 residues.

This chain joins TRBV7-9 and TRBJ2-3; a possible D gene is TRBD2 (6 bases). This CDR3 contains 14 residues. V was pared by 7 bases and J by 4 bases, with 15 bases between. Germline V gene lookup returns CDR1 SEHNR and CDR2 FQNEAQ (reference sequence). In nucleotides, the CDR3 is TGTGCCAGCAACCCCGGAGGGTCCGCAGATACGCAGTATTTT. Its protein is CASNPGGSADTQYF. The whole variable domain, remainder taken from reference TRBV7-9 and TRBJ2-3, is DTGVSQNPRHKITKRGQNVTFRCDPISEHNRLYWYRQTLGQGPEFLTYFQNEAQLEKSRLLSDRFSAERPKGSFSTLEIQRTEQGDSAMYLCASNPGGSADTQYFGPGTRLTVL.